The T cell receptor beta chain described here comes from a study of shared clonotypes between healthy human individuals. Every subset had its genomic DNA shared out evenly among several immunoSEQ plates. Original methodology: ImmunoSEQ gave junction-only sequences without quality scores, so filtering differed. The method was immunoSEQ multiplex PCR; TCRdb's version includes in-frame clones alone and lacks a portion of them. V and J calls and clone size are as listed in that table; D and trimming were resolved from the DNA. The table shows over a million clones, with roughly 96% occurring only once. V shed 9 bases and J shed 0 bases, with 14 bases lying between them. In germline, CDR1 is SGHRS, CDR2 YFSETQ. The CDR3 length is 14 residues. Investigators divided CD4+ cells into CD45RA+ naive and CD45RA-negative memory subsets.

This chain joins TRBV5-1 and TRBJ2-3; D gene ambiguous. What was sequenced was naive CD4+ T cells sorted from blood. Subset denoted: CD45RA+ positively selected. This clonotype originated in a young man in good health. CDR3 DNA sequence: TGCGCCACTCAACCTTTGGGTAGCACAGATACGCAGTATTTT. It encodes CATQPLGSTDTQYF.